The clone carrying this T cell receptor beta chain has a handful of counts. Its antigen remains unknown. V was clipped by 6 bases and J by 0 bases; unmatched bases: 15. The CDR3 contains 17 residues. Per the germline V gene, CDR1 is DFQATT and CDR2 is SNEGSKA (reference sequence). The data are from a study of T-cell memory formation after mild COVID-19. Amplification by 5'RACE using constant-segment primers produced TCR alpha and TCR beta cDNA libraries that carried sample barcodes and UMIs. TCRdb reprocessed the 5' RACE reads with MiXCR, giving one entry per CDR3 protein. In the table there are fewer than 650,000 distinct CDR3 sequences, 17% of which are singletons. Study conclusions and caveats: CD4/CD8 balance held among clones contracting day 15 to 85, and later expanders leaned CD4+. For second-wave clones that peaked at day 37, SARS-CoV-2 specificity went unverified. The study found contracting CD4+ clones mainly in CM and EM and contracting CD8+ clones in EMRA.

The sequencing sample was made of PBMCs or a T cell subset sorted from them (not recorded which). The sequence derives from an adult woman who had mild COVID-19 (a few samples of this study predate the infection). Cell type and time point are not known. This rearrangement joins TRBV20-1 to TRBJ2-3; 7 positions match TRBD1. CDR3 sequence: CSAEIPGTVVSTDTQYF. CDR3 nucleotide sequence: TGCAGTGCCGAAATCCCCGGGACAGTCGTGAGCACAGATACGCAGTATTTT.